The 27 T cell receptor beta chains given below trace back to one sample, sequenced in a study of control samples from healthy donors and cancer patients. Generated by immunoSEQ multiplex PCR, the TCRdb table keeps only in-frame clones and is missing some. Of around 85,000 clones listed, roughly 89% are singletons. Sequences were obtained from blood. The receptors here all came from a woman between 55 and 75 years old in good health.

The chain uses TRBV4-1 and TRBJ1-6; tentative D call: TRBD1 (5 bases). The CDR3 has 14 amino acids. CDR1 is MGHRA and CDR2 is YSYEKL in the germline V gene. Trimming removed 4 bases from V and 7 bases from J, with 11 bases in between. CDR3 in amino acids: CASSPRDPNSPLHF. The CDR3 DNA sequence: TGCGCCAGCAGCCCCCGGGACCCCAATTCACCCCTCCACTTT.

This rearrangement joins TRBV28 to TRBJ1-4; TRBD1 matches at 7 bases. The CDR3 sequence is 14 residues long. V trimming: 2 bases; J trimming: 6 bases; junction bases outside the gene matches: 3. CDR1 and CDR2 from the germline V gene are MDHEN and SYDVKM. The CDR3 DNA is TGTGCCAGCAGTTTAAGACAGGGAGATGAAAAACTGTTTTTT. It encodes CASSLRQGDEKLFF.

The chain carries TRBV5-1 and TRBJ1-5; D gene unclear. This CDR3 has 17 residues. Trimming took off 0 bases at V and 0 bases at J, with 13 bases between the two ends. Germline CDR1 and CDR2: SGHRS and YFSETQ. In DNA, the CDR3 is TGCGCCAGCAGCTTGGGGACGGGCGCAGATAGCAATCAGCCCCAGCATTTT. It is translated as CASSLGTGADSNQPQHF.

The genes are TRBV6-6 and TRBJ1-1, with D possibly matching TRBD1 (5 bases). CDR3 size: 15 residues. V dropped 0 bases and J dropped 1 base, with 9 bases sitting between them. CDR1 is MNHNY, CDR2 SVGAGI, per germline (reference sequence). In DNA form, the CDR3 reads TGTGCCAGCAGTTACTCCCCAGGGAAGAACACTGAAGCTTTCTTT. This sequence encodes CASSYSPGKNTEAFF.

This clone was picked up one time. CDR3 sequence: CASSLSRNTEAFF. The CDR3 DNA is TGTGCCAGCAGTTTATCGCGGAACACTGAAGCTTTCTTT. The genes are TRBV27 and TRBJ1-1, with D uncertain. CDR3 length: 13 residues. Germline V gene sequence: CDR1 MNHEY, CDR2 SMNVEV (reference sequence). Trimming pared 0 bases from V and 1 base from J, leaving 3 bases between.

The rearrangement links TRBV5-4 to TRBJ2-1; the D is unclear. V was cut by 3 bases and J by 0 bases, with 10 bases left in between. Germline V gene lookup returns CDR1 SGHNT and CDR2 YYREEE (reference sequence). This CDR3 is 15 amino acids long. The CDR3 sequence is CASSSDPNSYNEQFF. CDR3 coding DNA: TGTGCCAGCAGCTCCGACCCCAACTCCTACAATGAGCAGTTCTTC.

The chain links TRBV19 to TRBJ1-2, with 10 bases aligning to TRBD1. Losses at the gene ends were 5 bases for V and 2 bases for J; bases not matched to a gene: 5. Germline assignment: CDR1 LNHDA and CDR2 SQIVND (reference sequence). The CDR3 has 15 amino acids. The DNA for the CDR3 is TGTGCCAGTAGTGATACGGGACAGGGGAACTATGGCTACACCTTC. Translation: CASSDTGQGNYGYTF.

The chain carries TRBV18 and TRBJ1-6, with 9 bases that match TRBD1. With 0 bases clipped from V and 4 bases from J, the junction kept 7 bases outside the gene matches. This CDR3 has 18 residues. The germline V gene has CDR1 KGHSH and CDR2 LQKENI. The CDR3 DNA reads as TGTGCCAGCTCACCACCGGGACAGGGAGGGTTTTATAATTCACCCCTCCACTTT. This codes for CASSPPGQGGFYNSPLHF.

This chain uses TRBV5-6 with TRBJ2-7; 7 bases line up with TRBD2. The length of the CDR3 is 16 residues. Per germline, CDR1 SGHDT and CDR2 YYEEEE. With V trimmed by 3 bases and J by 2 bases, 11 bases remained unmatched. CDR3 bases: TGTGCCAGCAGCTCAAACCGGGACTACGGTCCCTACGAGCAGTACTTC. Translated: CASSSNRDYGPYEQYF.

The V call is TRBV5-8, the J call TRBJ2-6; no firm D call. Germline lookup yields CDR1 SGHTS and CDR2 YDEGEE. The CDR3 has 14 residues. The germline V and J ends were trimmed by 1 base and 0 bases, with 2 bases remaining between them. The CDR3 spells CASSLFSGANVLTF. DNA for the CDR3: TGTGCCAGCAGCTTGTTCTCTGGGGCCAACGTCCTGACTTTC.

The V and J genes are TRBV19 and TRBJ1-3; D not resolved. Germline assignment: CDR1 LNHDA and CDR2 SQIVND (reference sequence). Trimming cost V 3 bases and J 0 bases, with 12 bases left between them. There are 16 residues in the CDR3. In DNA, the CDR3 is TGTGCCAGTAGTATGTTCGCAGGTAGCTCTGGAAACACCATATATTTT. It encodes CASSMFAGSSGNTIYF.

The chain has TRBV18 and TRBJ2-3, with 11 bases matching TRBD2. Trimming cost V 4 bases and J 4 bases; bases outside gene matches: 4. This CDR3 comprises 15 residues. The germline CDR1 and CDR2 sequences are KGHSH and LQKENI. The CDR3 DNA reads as TGTGCCAGCTCACGTAGCGGGGGGGCCCCAGATACGCAGTATTTT. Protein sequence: CASSRSGGAPDTQYF.

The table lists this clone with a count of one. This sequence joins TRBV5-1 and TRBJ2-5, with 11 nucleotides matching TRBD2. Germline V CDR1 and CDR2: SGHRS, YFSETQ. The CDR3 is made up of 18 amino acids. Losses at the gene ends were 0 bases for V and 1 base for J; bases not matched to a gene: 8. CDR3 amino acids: CASSLGLAGGLVQETQYF. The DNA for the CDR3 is TGCGCCAGCAGCTTGGGGTTAGCGGGAGGGCTCGTCCAAGAGACCCAGTACTTC. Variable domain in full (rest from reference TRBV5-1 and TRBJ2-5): KAGVTQTPRYLIKTRGQQVTLSCSPISGHRSVSWYQQTPGQGLQFLFEYFSETQRNKGNFPGRFSGRQFSNSRSEMNVSTLELGDSALYLCASSLGLAGGLVQETQYFGPGTRLLVL.

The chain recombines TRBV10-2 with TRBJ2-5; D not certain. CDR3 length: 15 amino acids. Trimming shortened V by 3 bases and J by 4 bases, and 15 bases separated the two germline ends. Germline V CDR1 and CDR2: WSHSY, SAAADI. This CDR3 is CASSDLHQRGETQYF. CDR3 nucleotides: TGCGCCAGCAGTGATCTGCACCAACGCGGAGAGACCCAGTACTTC.

For the CDR3, the DNA is TGTGCCAGCACCACCAATGACAGGGAGGACGGGGAGCTGTTTTTT. The encoded protein is CASTTNDREDGELFF. The rearrangement joins TRBV7-9 to TRBJ2-2, with D perhaps matching TRBD1 (7 bases). Deletions cut 7 bases from V and 7 bases from J, with 19 bases between. Germline CDR1 SEHNR, CDR2 FQNEAQ (reference sequence). This CDR3 has 15 amino acids.

The CDR3 loop is CASSPGTGNTGELFF. CDR3 nucleotide sequence: TGTGCCAGCAGTCCCGGGACAGGGAACACCGGGGAGCTGTTTTTT. The gene calls are TRBV28 and TRBJ2-2; 8 bases line up with TRBD1. The CDR3 has 15 residues. Germline V lookup: CDR1 MDHEN, CDR2 SYDVKM. V dropped 5 bases and J dropped 1; count of bases not matched to a gene: 3.

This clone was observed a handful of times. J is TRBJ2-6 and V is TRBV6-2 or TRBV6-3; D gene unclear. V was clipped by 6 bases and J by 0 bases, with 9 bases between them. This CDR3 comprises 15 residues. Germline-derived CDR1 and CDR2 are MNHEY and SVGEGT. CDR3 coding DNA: TGTGCCAGCAGCGCAGGAAGCTCTGGGGCCAACGTCCTGACTTTC. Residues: CASSAGSSGANVLTF.

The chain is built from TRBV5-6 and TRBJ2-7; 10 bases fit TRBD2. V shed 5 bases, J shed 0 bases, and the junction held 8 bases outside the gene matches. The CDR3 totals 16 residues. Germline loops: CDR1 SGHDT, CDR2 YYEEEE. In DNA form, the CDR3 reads TGTGCCAGCAGGCGGACCTGGACTAGCGGCTCCTACGAGCAGTACTTC. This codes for CASRRTWTSGSYEQYF.

The CDR3 DNA is TGCGCCAGCAGTTCGGACAGTGGCACAGATACGCAGTATTTT. Encoded protein: CASSSDSGTDTQYF. This chain uses TRBV5-1 with TRBJ2-3; a possible D gene is TRBD1 (6 bases). Trimming took 5 bases from V and 1 from J, leaving 11 bases between them. The V gene's germline CDR1 is SGHRS and CDR2 YFSETQ. The CDR3 runs to 14 residues.

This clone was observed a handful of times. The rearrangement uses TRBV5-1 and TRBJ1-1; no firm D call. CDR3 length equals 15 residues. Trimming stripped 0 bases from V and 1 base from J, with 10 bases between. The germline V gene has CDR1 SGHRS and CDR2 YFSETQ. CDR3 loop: CASSLGPHENTEAFF. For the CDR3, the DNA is TGCGCCAGCAGCTTGGGGCCACACGAGAACACTGAAGCTTTCTTT.

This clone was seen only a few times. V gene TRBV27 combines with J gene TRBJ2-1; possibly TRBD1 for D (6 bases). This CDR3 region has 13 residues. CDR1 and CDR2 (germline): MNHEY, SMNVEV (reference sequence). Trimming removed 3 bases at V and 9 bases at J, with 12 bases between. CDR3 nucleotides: TGTGCCAGCAGTTTTTGGACAGAGGGTGAGCAGTTCTTC. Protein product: CASSFWTEGEQFF.

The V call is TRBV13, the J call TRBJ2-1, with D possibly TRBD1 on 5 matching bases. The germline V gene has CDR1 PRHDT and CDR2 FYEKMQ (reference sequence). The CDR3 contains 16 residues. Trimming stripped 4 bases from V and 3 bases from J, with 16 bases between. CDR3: CASSSERGIGYNEQFF. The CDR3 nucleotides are TGTGCCAGCAGCTCCGAAAGGGGTATTGGCTACAATGAGCAGTTCTTC.

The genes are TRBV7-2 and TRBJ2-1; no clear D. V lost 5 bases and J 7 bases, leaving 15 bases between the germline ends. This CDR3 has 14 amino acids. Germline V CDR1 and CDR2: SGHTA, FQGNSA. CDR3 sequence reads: CASSRPAARNEQFF. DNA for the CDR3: TGTGCCAGCAGCCGGCCAGCCGCGAGGAATGAGCAGTTCTTC. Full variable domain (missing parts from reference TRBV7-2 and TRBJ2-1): GAGVSQSPSNKVTEKGKDVELRCDPISGHTALYWYRQSLGQGLEFLIYFQGNSAPDKSGLPSDRFSAERTGGSVSTLTIQRTQQEDSAVYLCASSRPAARNEQFFGPGTRLTVL.

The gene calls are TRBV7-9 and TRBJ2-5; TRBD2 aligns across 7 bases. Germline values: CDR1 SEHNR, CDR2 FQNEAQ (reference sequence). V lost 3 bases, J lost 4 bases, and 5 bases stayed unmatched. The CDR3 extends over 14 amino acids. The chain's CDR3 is CASSFETGGETQYF. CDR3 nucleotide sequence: TGTGCCAGCAGCTTCGAAACGGGAGGAGAGACCCAGTACTTC.

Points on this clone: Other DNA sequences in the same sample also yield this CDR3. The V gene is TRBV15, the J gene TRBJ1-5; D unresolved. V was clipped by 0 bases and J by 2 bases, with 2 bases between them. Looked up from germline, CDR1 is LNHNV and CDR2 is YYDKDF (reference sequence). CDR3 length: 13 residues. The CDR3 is CATSREGNQPQHF. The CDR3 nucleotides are TGTGCCACCAGCAGAGAGGGCAATCAGCCCCAGCATTTT.

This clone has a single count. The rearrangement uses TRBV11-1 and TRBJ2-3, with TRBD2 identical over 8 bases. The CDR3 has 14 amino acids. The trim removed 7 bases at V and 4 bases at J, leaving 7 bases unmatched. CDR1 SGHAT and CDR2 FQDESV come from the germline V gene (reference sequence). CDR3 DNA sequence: TGTGCCAGCACCAACCGCGGGAGGTCAGATACGCAGTATTTT. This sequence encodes CASTNRGRSDTQYF. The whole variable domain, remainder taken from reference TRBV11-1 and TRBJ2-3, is EAEVAQSPRYKITEKSQAVAFWCDPISGHATLYWYRQILGQGPELLVQFQDESVVDDSQLPKDRFSAERLKGVDSTLKIQPAELGDSAMYLCASTNRGRSDTQYFGPGTRLTVL.

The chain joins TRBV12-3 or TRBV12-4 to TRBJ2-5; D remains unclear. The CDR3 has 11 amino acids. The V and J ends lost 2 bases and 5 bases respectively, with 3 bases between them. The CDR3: CASSLSETQYF. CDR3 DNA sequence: TGTGCCAGCAGTTTATCCGAGACCCAGTACTTC.